This TCR beta chain was captured in a study of T-cell memory formation after mild COVID-19. Study background: TCR clusters were largely donor specific.

This clonotype came up many times. Antigen specificity is unknown. General observations from the study: There were some responding clones in pre-infection memory, which suggested that cross-reactive memory had joined. While clones contracting from day 15 to 85 were balanced between CD4 and CD8, later expanders leaned CD4+. Clones which contracted sat mainly in CM and EM if CD4+, and in EMRA if CD8+.

CDR3 length: 13 amino acids. Trimming stripped 0 bases from V and 6 bases from J, with 6 bases between. The germline CDR1 and CDR2 sequences are SGHRS and YFSETQ. Each CDR3 protein gets one entry after TCRdb re-called the 5' RACE reads with MiXCR. The table has 250,000 to 300,000 distinct CDR3 sequences, roughly 17% seen once; the top ten hold roughly 22%. This receptor was obtained from a man aged 18 to 29 who had mild COVID-19 (a few samples of this study predate the infection). Cell type and time point are not known. This chain uses TRBV5-1 with TRBJ2-2, with D maybe TRBD1 (5 bases). Sequenced input: PBMCs or a T cell subset sorted from them (not recorded which). This chain's CDR3 is CASSLARAGELFF. The DNA of the CDR3 is TGCGCCAGCAGCTTGGCCAGGGCCGGGGAGCTGTTTTTT.